Below are 14 T cell receptor beta chains sequenced from a single sample in a study of glioma-infiltrating T cells after dendritic cell vaccination. Repertoires were generated with immunoSEQ multiplex PCR, while TCRdb's copy carries only in-frame clones and drops some. Here the sample spans about 90,000 clones, under 90% being singletons. The material sequenced was blood, taken before dendritic cell vaccination. The receptor source for this set is a human donor with glioblastoma.

This chain links TRBV7-2 with TRBJ2-6; no clear D gene. Looked up from germline, CDR1 is SGHTA and CDR2 is FQGNSA. This CDR3 region has 16 residues. The V end was cut by 0 bases, the J end by 4 bases, with 10 bases between. CDR3 loop: CASSLASRSGANVLTF. The CDR3, as DNA: TGTGCCAGCAGCTTAGCGAGCCGCTCAGGGGCCAACGTCCTGACTTTC.

The chain is built from TRBV6-1 and TRBJ2-1; maybe TRBD1 (5 bases). The CDR3 runs 16 residues. Trimming removed 2 bases at V and 3 bases at J, with 14 bases between. CDR1 is MNHNS and CDR2 is SASEGT in the germline V gene. The CDR3 DNA sequence: TGTGCCAGCAGTGAAAGGGTCAGGGTGGGCTACAATGAGCAGTTCTTC. Translated: CASSERVRVGYNEQFF.

The chain joins TRBV6-5 to TRBJ2-1; 10 nucleotides match TRBD2. Germline V CDR1 and CDR2: MNHEY, SVGAGI. The V and J ends lost 7 bases and 9 bases, in that order; junction bases with no gene match: 9. CDR3 length equals 14 residues. The CDR3 DNA sequence: TGTGCCAGCATGCGGCTAGCGGGAGACGGTGAGCAGTTCTTC. Amino acids: CASMRLAGDGEQFF.

The chain joins TRBV2 to TRBJ2-3, with 10 bases that match TRBD1. CDR1 is SNHLY and CDR2 is FYNNEI in the germline V gene. J gave up 5 bases and V 5 bases, and 7 bases lay outside the gene matches. The length of the CDR3 is 15 residues. CDR3 nucleotides: TGTGCCAGCAGTCCAGACAGGGGGCGAGTAGATACGCAGTATTTT. Protein sequence: CASSPDRGRVDTQYF.

The chain is built from TRBV5-1 and TRBJ2-1, with 9 bases aligning to TRBD1. CDR3 length equals 16 residues. V was pared by 4 bases and J by 6 bases, with 11 bases of the junction left unmatched. Looked up from germline, CDR1 is SGHRS and CDR2 is YFSETQ. The CDR3 is CASSPIKDRGGNEQFF. CDR3 coding DNA: TGCGCCAGCAGCCCAATAAAGGACAGGGGAGGCAATGAGCAGTTCTTC.

In regard to this clone: Other DNA sequences in this specimen translate into the identical CDR3. CDR3 bases: TGTGCCAGCAGCACAGGGCAGGGGGCGAACACCGGGGAGCTGTTTTTT. Translated: CASSTGQGANTGELFF. V usage is TRBV2 and J usage is TRBJ2-2; 7 nucleotides align to TRBD1. V lost 6 bases, J lost 0 bases, and 7 bases stayed unmatched. This CDR3 has 16 amino acids. Germline assignment: CDR1 SNHLY and CDR2 FYNNEI.

The rearrangement links TRBV13 to TRBJ2-7; 11 bases align to TRBD2. With V trimmed by 5 bases and J by 1 base, 13 bases remained unmatched. Germline V CDR1 and CDR2: PRHDT, FYEKMQ (reference sequence). The CDR3 extends over 18 amino acids. DNA of the CDR3: TGTGCCAGCAGCCCTGGGGGTAGCGGGAGGGCTGGGTCCTACGAGCAGTACTTC. It translates to CASSPGGSGRAGSYEQYF.

This chain joins TRBV5-1 and TRBJ2-5, with a tentative D call TRBD2 (5 bases). Deletions cut 3 bases from V and 5 bases from J, with 11 bases between. There are 13 residues in the CDR3. CDR1 is SGHRS, CDR2 YFSETQ, per germline. This CDR3 reads CASSWELGETQYF. In DNA form, the CDR3 reads TGCGCCAGCAGCTGGGAGCTTGGGGAGACCCAGTACTTC.

With regard to this clone: The same CDR3 is also encoded by other DNA sequences in this sample. The chain combines TRBV6-4 with TRBJ1-1; D remains unclear. V was cut by 8 bases and J by 4 bases, with 14 bases left in between. This CDR3 is built from 13 residues. Germline CDR1 is MRHNA and CDR2 is SNTAGT. CDR3 amino acids: CASATGRGTEAFF. CDR3 in DNA: TGTGCCAGCGCGACGGGGAGAGGCACTGAAGCTTTCTTT.

The V gene is TRBV10-3, the J gene TRBJ2-7; 9 bases line up with TRBD1. V shed 3 bases and J 3 bases; nucleotides not matched to a gene: 9. CDR1 and CDR2 (germline): ENHRY, SYGVKD. CDR3 length: 16 residues. Here the CDR3 reads CAISEPSLDRGYEQYF. CDR3 in DNA: TGTGCCATCAGTGAACCTTCCTTGGACAGGGGCTACGAGCAGTACTTC.

CDR3 loop: CASSEDRAGNTIYF. The CDR3 DNA is TGTGCCAGCAGCGAGGACAGGGCAGGAAACACCATATATTTT. The chain couples TRBV5-5 to TRBJ1-3, with 8 bases identical to TRBD1. The CDR3 length is 14 residues. The V gene's germline CDR1 is SGHKS and CDR2 YYEKEE (reference sequence). After removal of 4 bases from V and 4 bases from J, the junction contained 4 bases not matched to a gene.

This rearrangement joins TRBV18 to TRBJ1-1; no firm D call. With 1 base removed from V and 1 base from J, the gap between germline ends came to 7 bases. Per germline, CDR1 KGHSH and CDR2 LQKENI. The CDR3 covers 14 residues. The CDR3 loop is CASSPQPQNTEAFF. The DNA for the CDR3 is TGTGCCAGCTCACCACAGCCCCAGAACACTGAAGCTTTCTTT.

This chain links TRBV5-1 with TRBJ2-2; 9 bases match TRBD2. Trimming at V came to 2 bases and at J to 7 bases, leaving 3 bases not matched to a gene. Germline V CDR1 and CDR2: SGHRS, YFSETQ. The CDR3 length is 14 residues. In DNA, the CDR3 is TGCGCCAGCAGCTTCCAGCGGGAGGACGGGGAGCTGTTTTTT. It specifies CASSFQREDGELFF.

V and J are TRBV11-3 and TRBJ2-6; D is uncertain. The CDR3 totals 14 residues. CDR1 is SGHNT, CDR2 YENEEA, per germline. Trimming shortened V by 5 bases and J by 3 bases, and 8 bases separated the two germline ends. The CDR3 loop reads CASSQENGANVLTF. As DNA, the CDR3 is TGTGCCAGCAGCCAGGAAAATGGGGCCAACGTCCTGACTTTC.